These 25 T cell receptor beta chains were sequenced from one sample in a study of cytomegalovirus exposure and HLA in healthy donors. PCR was performed using 60 Vbeta and 13 Jbeta primers. Data came from immunoSEQ multiplex PCR; TCRdb stores just in-frame clones and leaves some out. The table records fewer than 250,000 clones, approximately 70% of them present only once. Input material: PBMCs. The receptors stem from a woman aged 30 to 39 in good health and CMV-seropositive.

Only a few counts were recorded for this clone. This rearrangement joins TRBV5-1 to TRBJ2-3; 7 positions match TRBD1. Germline V gene lookup returns CDR1 SGHRS and CDR2 YFSETQ. Trimming cost V 4 bases and J 0 bases; bases outside gene matches: 5. The CDR3 runs to 15 residues. The CDR3 is CASSPYRGSTDTQYF. The CDR3 nucleotides are TGCGCCAGCAGCCCTTACAGGGGAAGCACAGATACGCAGTATTTT.

This chain joins TRBV6-1 and TRBJ1-4, with D maybe TRBD1 (6 bases). The CDR3 contains 14 residues. Germline lookup yields CDR1 MNHNS and CDR2 SASEGT. The ends were cut back, 1 base at V and 5 bases at J, with 8 bases in the middle. For the CDR3, the DNA is TGTGCCAGCAGTGAAGGGACAGCAAATGAAAAACTGTTTTTT. Protein product: CASSEGTANEKLFF.

The V and J genes are TRBV9 and TRBJ2-5; 11 bases match TRBD2. CDR3 size: 18 residues. The V and J ends lost 0 bases and 1 base, in that order; junction bases with no gene match: 8. Germline V gene lookup returns CDR1 SGDLS and CDR2 YYNGEE. In nucleotides, the CDR3 is TGTGCCAGCAGCGTAGCTACGACGGGACTAGCGGCCCAAGAGACCCAGTACTTC. It is translated as CASSVATTGLAAQETQYF.

This clone occurred once. The chain is built from TRBV19 and TRBJ2-7, with TRBD2 identical over 8 bases. Germline loops: CDR1 LNHDA, CDR2 SQIVND (reference sequence). The J segment lost 6 bases and the V segment lost 3 bases, leaving 7 bases of the junction unmatched. The CDR3 loop spans 14 amino acids. The CDR3 here is CASSMNGRAAEQYF. The CDR3 DNA follows: TGTGCCAGTAGTATGAACGGGAGGGCCGCCGAGCAGTACTTC.

The V gene is TRBV7-9, the J gene TRBJ2-7; no definite D call. The CDR3 totals 13 residues. Germline loops: CDR1 SEHNR, CDR2 FQNEAQ (reference sequence). Trimming removed 5 bases at V and 3 bases at J, with 11 bases between. The DNA for the CDR3 is TGTGCCAGCAGCGGCGGCCAGCGCTACGAGCAGTACTTC. It codes for CASSGGQRYEQYF. Full variable domain (missing parts from reference TRBV7-9 and TRBJ2-7): DTGVSQNPRHKITKRGQNVTFRCDPISEHNRLYWYRQTLGQGPEFLTYFQNEAQLEKSRLLSDRFSAERPKGSFSTLEIQRTEQGDSAMYLCASSGGQRYEQYFGPGTRLTVT.

This clone appeared a few times. This rearrangement joins TRBV13 to TRBJ2-5; 10 bases map to TRBD1. Losses at the gene ends were 5 bases for V and 6 bases for J; bases not matched to a gene: 6. The CDR3 covers 14 residues. Germline V lookup: CDR1 PRHDT, CDR2 FYEKMQ (reference sequence). The CDR3, as DNA: TGTGCCAGCAGCCCAGACAGGGGGCGAAAGACCCAGTACTTC. Translated, it gives CASSPDRGRKTQYF. The full variable domain, completed using reference TRBV13 and TRBJ2-5, is AAGVIQSPRHLIKEKRETATLKCYPIPRHDTVYWYQQGPGQDPQFLISFYEKMQSDKGSIPDRFSAQQFSDYHSELNMSSLELGDSALYFCASSPDRGRKTQYFGPGTRLLVL.

The V and J genes are TRBV28 and TRBJ2-7, with D perhaps TRBD1 (6 bases). Germline V gene data show CDR1 as MDHEN and CDR2 as SYDVKM. The CDR3 length is 17 residues. V gave up 4 bases and J gave up 2 bases, with 21 bases separating them. The CDR3: CASSSPHRTAKTYEQYF. CDR3 coding DNA: TGTGCCAGCAGTTCCCCACACCGGACAGCGAAGACCTACGAGCAGTACTTC.

V is TRBV27 and J is TRBJ2-3, with a weak D call TRBD1 (5 bases). CDR1 is MNHEY, CDR2 SMNVEV, per germline (reference sequence). The CDR3 runs 14 residues. Trimming pared 6 bases from V and 7 bases from J, leaving 17 bases between. The CDR3 protein is CASRQGTGKNTQYF. In nucleotides, the CDR3 is TGTGCCAGCAGGCAGGGAACAGGAAAAAATACGCAGTATTTT.

This rearrangement joins TRBV7-6 to TRBJ2-2; 8 bases line up with TRBD2. With 1 base clipped from V and 8 bases from J, the junction kept 0 bases outside the gene matches. Germline CDR1 SGHVS, CDR2 FNYEAQ. The CDR3 has 13 residues. The CDR3 is CASSLVAGGELFF. Here the CDR3 DNA reads TGTGCCAGCAGCTTAGTAGCGGGAGGGGAGCTGTTTTTT.

The chain recombines TRBV7-2 with TRBJ2-7; D possibly corresponds to TRBD1 (6 bases). The CDR3 is 13 residues long. From germline, CDR1 is SGHTA and CDR2 FQGNSA. Trimming cost V 3 bases and J 3 bases, with 9 bases left between them. The CDR3 DNA sequence: TGTGCCAGCAGCTTCAACAGGGACTACGAGCAGTACTTC. Protein product: CASSFNRDYEQYF.

This sequence joins TRBV5-1 and TRBJ1-5, with TRBD1 as a possible D gene (6 bases). The CDR3 length is 15 residues. The V and J ends lost 7 bases and 5 bases respectively, with 19 bases between them. The germline CDR1 and CDR2 sequences are SGHRS and YFSETQ. For the CDR3, the DNA is TGCGCCAGCCGCAGGGGCGCCGGGATTTATCAGCCCCAGCATTTT. This codes for CASRRGAGIYQPQHF.

The V and J genes are TRBV28 and TRBJ1-3; D ambiguous. Trimming cost V 2 bases and J 4 bases, with 12 bases left between them. CDR1 is MDHEN, CDR2 SYDVKM, per germline. This CDR3 region has 15 residues. The CDR3 DNA reads as TGTGCCAGCAGTTTACCAGGCCGCGTGGGAAACACCATATATTTT. It codes for CASSLPGRVGNTIYF. The full variable domain, rest sourced from reference TRBV28 and TRBJ1-3, is DVKVTQSSRYLVKRTGEKVFLECVQDMDHENMFWYRQDPGLGLRLIYFSYDVKMKEKGDIPEGYSVSREKKERFSLILESASTNQTSMYLCASSLPGRVGNTIYFGEGSWLTVV.

V usage is TRBV2 and J usage is TRBJ1-1, with no clear D. This CDR3 region has 11 residues. Per germline, CDR1 SNHLY and CDR2 FYNNEI. V was shortened by 8 bases and J by 2 bases, with 6 bases between the two germline ends. CDR3 DNA: TGTGCCAGCCTGGCCAACACTGAAGCTTTCTTT. Protein: CASLANTEAFF. Drawing the rest from reference TRBV2 and TRBJ1-1, the complete variable domain is EPEVTQTPSHQVTQMGQEVILRCVPISNHLYFYWYRQILGQKVEFLVSFYNNEISEKSEIFDDQFSVERPDGSNFTLKIRSTKLEDSAMYFCASLANTEAFFGQGTRLTVV.

The rearrangement uses TRBV7-2 and TRBJ1-1, with a weak D call TRBD1 (5 bases). V was clipped by 5 bases and J by 12 bases, with 16 bases between them. The germline CDR1 and CDR2 sequences are SGHTA and FQGNSA. This CDR3 region has 12 residues. The CDR3 loop is CASSGRGWTTFF. In DNA, the CDR3 is TGTGCCAGCAGCGGAAGGGGTTGGACGACTTTCTTT. Full variable domain (remainder filled in from reference TRBV7-2 and TRBJ1-1): GAGVSQSPSNKVTEKGKDVELRCDPISGHTALYWYRQSLGQGLEFLIYFQGNSAPDKSGLPSDRFSAERTGGSVSTLTIQRTQQEDSAVYLCASSGRGWTTFFGQGTRLTVV.

The chain couples TRBV6-5 to TRBJ1-1; 7 bases are a match to TRBD1. Per germline, CDR1 MNHEY and CDR2 SVGAGI. CDR3 length: 14 amino acids. After removal of 6 bases from V and 5 bases from J, the junction contained 9 bases not matched to a gene. CDR3 nucleotides: TGTGCCAGCAGGCTCGGGACAGCCTGGACTGAAGCTTTCTTT. This codes for CASRLGTAWTEAFF.

V usage is TRBV7-9 and J usage is TRBJ2-5, with 13 bases identical to TRBD2. Trimming took 5 bases from V and 1 from J; bases not matched to a gene: 4. This CDR3 is 16 amino acids long. The germline V gene has CDR1 SEHNR and CDR2 FQNEAQ (reference sequence). CDR3 DNA sequence: TGTGCCAGCAGCAACGGACTAGCGGGAGTCCAAGAGACCCAGTACTTC. It yields the protein CASSNGLAGVQETQYF. Together with reference TRBV7-9 and TRBJ2-5, the CDR3 gives the full variable domain: DTGVSQNPRHKITKRGQNVTFRCDPISEHNRLYWYRQTLGQGPEFLTYFQNEAQLEKSRLLSDRFSAERPKGSFSTLEIQRTEQGDSAMYLCASSNGLAGVQETQYFGPGTRLLVL.

Note on this clone: One end of the junction does not line up with germline, which may come from a read error. The chain uses TRBV27 and TRBJ2-5, with 7 bases identical to TRBD2. The CDR3 is made up of 16 amino acids. CDR1 and CDR2 (germline): MNHEY, SMNVEV (reference sequence). The CDR3 protein is CANSLSAGVFPETQYF. The CDR3 coding sequence is TGTGCCAACAGTTTATCTGCGGGAGTGTTTCCAGAGACCCAGTACTTC.

J is TRBJ2-7 and V is TRBV28; a possible D gene is TRBD2 (5 bases). This CDR3 has 12 residues. The germline gives CDR1 MDHEN, CDR2 SYDVKM. V lost 5 bases and J lost 3, with 8 bases in between. CDR3 region: CASSIRDYEQYF. The CDR3 DNA is TGTGCCAGCAGTATCCGGGACTACGAGCAGTACTTC.

This chain joins TRBV10-1 and TRBJ2-3; perhaps TRBD2 as D (6 bases). Trimming took off 0 bases at V and 5 bases at J, with 15 bases between the two ends. This CDR3 comprises 16 residues. Per the germline V gene, CDR1 is WNHNN and CDR2 is SYGVQD (reference sequence). The CDR3 DNA follows: TGCGCCAGCAGTGAGTCGGGGATAGCGGTAGTAGATACGCAGTATTTT. It specifies CASSESGIAVVDTQYF.

In this sample, this clone turned up a few times. The chain combines TRBV6-4 with TRBJ1-5; D gene unclear. Germline V lookup: CDR1 MRHNA, CDR2 SNTAGT. The CDR3 extends over 14 amino acids. Trimming left V 10 bases short and J 7 bases short, with 20 bases between. The CDR3 here is CATYLKAAGQPQHF. DNA for the CDR3: TGTGCCACTTATTTGAAAGCCGCGGGCCAGCCCCAGCATTTT.

This clone was counted a few times. This chain connects TRBV7-2 to TRBJ1-4, with D tentatively TRBD1 (5 bases). The germline V gene has CDR1 SGHTA and CDR2 FQGNSA. The CDR3 spans 14 residues. V lost 5 bases, J lost 5 bases, and 12 bases lay in between. The CDR3 protein is CASSPDSFNEKLFF. The CDR3 bases are TGTGCCAGCAGCCCAGACAGCTTCAATGAAAAACTGTTTTTT.

This clone was observed a few times. The chain carries TRBV19 and TRBJ1-1, with a weak D call TRBD1 (6 bases). In germline, CDR1 is LNHDA, CDR2 SQIVND (reference sequence). V dropped 5 bases and J dropped 1 base, with 17 bases sitting between them. There are 16 residues in the CDR3. The CDR3 sequence is CASSQVRGGRNTEAFF. The CDR3 DNA follows: TGTGCCAGTAGTCAAGTCAGGGGAGGGCGGAACACTGAAGCTTTCTTT.

The chain combines TRBV11-1 with TRBJ2-7, with 8 bases aligning to TRBD1. With 1 base clipped from V and 5 bases from J, the junction kept 4 bases outside the gene matches. Germline V gene sequence: CDR1 SGHAT, CDR2 FQDESV (reference sequence). This CDR3 spans 14 amino acids. The CDR3 DNA is TGTGCCAGCAGCTTAGGGACAGGGCTCCACGAGCAGTACTTC. Its translation: CASSLGTGLHEQYF.

The rearrangement links TRBV19 to TRBJ2-7; D possibly corresponds to TRBD1 (5 bases). V gave up 5 bases and J gave up 6 bases, with 14 bases separating them. CDR1 and CDR2 (germline): LNHDA, SQIVND (reference sequence). CDR3 size: 13 residues. The CDR3 protein is CASSLQGPSEQYF. Written as DNA, the CDR3 is TGTGCCAGTAGTTTGCAGGGCCCCAGCGAGCAGTACTTC.

This chain joins TRBV13 and TRBJ2-5, with D possibly being TRBD1 (6 bases). In germline, CDR1 is PRHDT, CDR2 FYEKMQ (reference sequence). Trimming cost V 0 bases and J 5 bases, with 13 bases left between them. CDR3 length: 15 amino acids. The CDR3 protein is CASSLGSDGGETQYF. The CDR3 nucleotides read TGTGCCAGCAGCTTAGGGTCCGATGGGGGCGAGACCCAGTACTTC.